This T cell receptor (beta chain) was sequenced for a study of T cell repertoires in cytomegalovirus infection. Study overall: Shared public TCR beta signatures pointed to both CMV infection and a matching HLA type.

Germline V gives CDR1 SNHLY, CDR2 FYNNEI. V lost 1 base, J lost 4 bases, and 11 bases lay in between. The CDR3 length is 15 residues. About this clonotype: Its matching antigen is unknown.

TCRdb re-analysed the reads in MiXCR, keeping a single row per CDR3 protein. The sample holds 680,000 or so distinct CDR3 sequences, around 31% seen once. The V call is TRBV2, the J call TRBJ2-1; D gene unclear. Sequencing was performed on cultured PBMCs, taken from culture after CMV antigen stimulation. This receptor was identified in a human donor in good health (CMV status not recorded). Some clones in this sample may be carry-over from other donors' samples. In nucleotides, the CDR3 is TGTGCCAGCAGTGAAGGCCCCCCGGCATACAATGAGCAGTTCTTC. Its translation is CASSEGPPAYNEQFF.